This T cell receptor beta chain was obtained from a study of shared clonotypes between healthy human individuals. Study context: Two female and a few male donors aged 18 to 49 were enrolled.

The assay used deep level. The protocol was immunoSEQ multiplex PCR, while the TCRdb copy is restricted to in-frame clones and leaves out a portion. The sample has 750,000 to 1,000,000 clones; 90% to 95% are singletons. The CDR3 runs 12 residues. V shed 5 bases and J shed 6 bases, with 10 bases lying between them. The V gene's germline CDR1 is SEHNR and CDR2 FQNEAQ (reference sequence). CD45RO-negative, CCR7-selected cells formed the naive CD8 fraction, which excluded terminally differentiated effector memory CD45RA+ cells. The donors, healthy adults who were HIV-negative, had experienced no recent acute infections or vaccinations.

The sample comprised naive CD8+ T cells sorted from blood. The clonotype originates from a man aged 30-40 years in good health. This chain connects TRBV7-9 to TRBJ1-1, with D possibly matching TRBD1 (5 bases). CDR3 sequence reads: CASSGGDAEAFF. Here the CDR3 DNA reads TGTGCCAGCAGCGGAGGGGACGCTGAAGCTTTCTTT. Together with reference TRBV7-9 and TRBJ1-1, the CDR3 gives the full variable domain: DTGVSQNPRHKITKRGQNVTFRCDPISEHNRLYWYRQTLGQGPEFLTYFQNEAQLEKSRLLSDRFSAERPKGSFSTLEIQRTEQGDSAMYLCASSGGDAEAFFGQGTRLTVV.